This T cell receptor (beta chain) was recorded in a study of beta chain features in type 1 diabetes. Study context: Sorted cells numbering 95 million to 110 million were examined across all samples.

The J segment lost 10 bases and the V segment lost 0 bases, leaving 5 bases of the junction unmatched. The CDR3 loop spans 14 amino acids. Germline V gene sequence: CDR1 LGHNA, CDR2 YSLEER. There are a few counts of this clone. Antigen unknown. Study results and limitations: Among all four CD4+ subsets, Type 1 diabetes patients had TCRB CDR3s that were moderately but significantly shorter.

Every isolated RNA sample was fully reverse transcribed, so sequencing captured expressed TCRB transcripts. The repertoire was sequenced with immunoSEQ multiplex PCR; TCRdb's copy has only in-frame clones and lacks some. The sample lists 600,000 or so clones, 12% seen once, with about 0.11% in the top ten. CD45RO/CCR7/CD25/CD127/CD95/CD27 staining was used to isolate CD4+ naive, central memory, regulatory and stem cell-like memory cells by sorting. This rearrangement joins TRBV4-3 to TRBJ2-1; 8 bases are a match to TRBD1. The material sequenced was naive CD4+ T cells from blood. This receptor was identified in a man aged 25 to 40 with type 1 diabetes. CDR3 sequence (DNA): TGCGCCAGCAGCCAAGAACAGAGGACAGGGGAGCAGTTCTTC. It encodes CASSQEQRTGEQFF.